This TCR beta chain emerged from a study of blood T cell repertoires in COVID-19. After removal of 0 bases from V and 3 bases from J, the junction contained 10 bases not matched to a gene. This CDR3 contains 17 residues. Germline V CDR1 and CDR2: SGDLS, YYNGEE. Repertoires were generated with immunoSEQ multiplex PCR, while TCRdb's copy carries only in-frame clones and drops some. The sample records 100,000 to 150,000 clones, approximately 85% being singletons. Sequencing was done on a sample of peripheral blood. The source of this sequence is a woman aged 80 or over with COVID-19, enrolled during active disease. The chain combines TRBV9 with TRBJ2-3; 7 positions agree with TRBD2. In DNA, the CDR3 is TGTGCCAGCAGCGTAGCGACATTGGCTAGCGGAACAGATACGCAGTATTTT. Translation gives CASSVATLASGTDTQYF.